This TCR beta chain was captured by sequencing in a study of Graves' ophthalmopathy and Graves' hyperthyroidism. Lactation, pregnancy, uncontrolled infections and other autoimmune diseases were all grounds for excluding patients. As regards this clonotype: The antigen is undetermined.

Scientists amplified the TCR beta CDR3 regions from RNA transcripts. Investigators did first-round RT-PCR with HTBI primers, then second-round multiplex PCR. From the multiplex PCR reads, TCRdb called clonotypes with MiXCR, one entry per CDR3 protein. The data contain 200,000 to 300,000 distinct CDR3 sequences, approximately 42% of them singletons. Study results and caveats: Detected in blood as well were most expanded thyroid clonotypes with frequency above 0.001.

The TCR was taken from an adult man with Graves' ophthalmopathy. The material sequenced was peripheral blood.

This CDR3 is CASSHSGGRVGRETQYF. The CDR3 nucleotides are TGTGCCAGCAGTCATAGCGGGGGGCGGGTTGGGAGAGAGACCCAGTACTTC. The chain combines TRBV12-3 or TRBV12-4 with TRBJ2-5, with 10 bases lining up with TRBD2. This CDR3 has 17 residues. The ends lost 5 bases at V and 4 bases at J; junction bases unmatched: 13.